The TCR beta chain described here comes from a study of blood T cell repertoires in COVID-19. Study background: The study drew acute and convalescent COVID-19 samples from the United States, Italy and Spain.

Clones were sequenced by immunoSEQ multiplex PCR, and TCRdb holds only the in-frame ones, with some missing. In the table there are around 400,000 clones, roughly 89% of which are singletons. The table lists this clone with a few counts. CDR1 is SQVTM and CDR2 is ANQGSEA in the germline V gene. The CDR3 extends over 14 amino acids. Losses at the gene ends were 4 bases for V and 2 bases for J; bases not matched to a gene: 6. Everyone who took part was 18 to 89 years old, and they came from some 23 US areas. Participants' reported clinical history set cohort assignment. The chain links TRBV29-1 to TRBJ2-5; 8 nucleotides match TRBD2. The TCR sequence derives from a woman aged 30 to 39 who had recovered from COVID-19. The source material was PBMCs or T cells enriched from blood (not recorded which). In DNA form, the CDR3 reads TGCAGCGTTGCAGTATCGGGGGGGCAAGAGACCCAGTACTTC. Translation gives CSVAVSGGQETQYF.